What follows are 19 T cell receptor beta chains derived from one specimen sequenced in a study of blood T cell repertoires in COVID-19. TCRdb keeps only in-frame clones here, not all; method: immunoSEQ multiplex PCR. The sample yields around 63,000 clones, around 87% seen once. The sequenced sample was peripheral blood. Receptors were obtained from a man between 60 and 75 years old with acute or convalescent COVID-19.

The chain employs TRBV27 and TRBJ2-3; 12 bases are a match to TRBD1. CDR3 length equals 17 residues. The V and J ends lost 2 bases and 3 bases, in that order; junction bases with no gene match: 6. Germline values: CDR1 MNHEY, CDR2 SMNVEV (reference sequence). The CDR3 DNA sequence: TGTGCCAGCAGTTTAGTGGGACAGGGGGCAGGAACAGATACGCAGTATTTT. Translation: CASSLVGQGAGTDTQYF.

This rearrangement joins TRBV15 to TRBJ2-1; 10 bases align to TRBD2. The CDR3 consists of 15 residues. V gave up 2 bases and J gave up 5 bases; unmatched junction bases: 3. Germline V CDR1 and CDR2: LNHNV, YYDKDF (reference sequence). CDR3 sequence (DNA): TGTGCCACCAGCAGAACCCTAGCGGGGGACAATGAGCAGTTCTTC. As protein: CATSRTLAGDNEQFF. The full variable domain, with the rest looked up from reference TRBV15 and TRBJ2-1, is DAMVIQNPRYQVTQFGKPVTLSCSQTLNHNVMYWYQQKSSQAPKLLFHYYDKDFNNEADTPDNFQSRRPNTSFCFLDIRSPGLGDTAMYLCATSRTLAGDNEQFFGPGTRLTVL.

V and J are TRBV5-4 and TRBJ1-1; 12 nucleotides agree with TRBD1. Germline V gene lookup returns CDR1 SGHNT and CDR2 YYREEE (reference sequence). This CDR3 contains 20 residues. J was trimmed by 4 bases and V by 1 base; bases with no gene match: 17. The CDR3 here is CASSLFTTPGQGAGITEAFF. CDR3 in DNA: TGTGCCAGCAGCTTGTTCACCACCCCGGGACAGGGGGCGGGTATCACTGAAGCTTTCTTT.

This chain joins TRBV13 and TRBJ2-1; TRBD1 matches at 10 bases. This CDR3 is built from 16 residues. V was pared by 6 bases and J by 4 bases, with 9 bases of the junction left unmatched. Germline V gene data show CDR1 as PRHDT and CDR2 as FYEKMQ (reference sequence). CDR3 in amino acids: CASSFRTGGFYNEQFF. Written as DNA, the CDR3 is TGTGCCAGCAGTTTCCGGACAGGGGGGTTTTACAATGAGCAGTTCTTC.

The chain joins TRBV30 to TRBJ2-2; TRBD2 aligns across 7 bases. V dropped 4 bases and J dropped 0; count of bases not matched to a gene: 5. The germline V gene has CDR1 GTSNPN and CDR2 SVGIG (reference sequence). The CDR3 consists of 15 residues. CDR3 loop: CAWNPRGTNTGELFF. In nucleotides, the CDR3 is TGTGCCTGGAACCCGCGGGGGACGAACACCGGGGAGCTGTTTTTT.

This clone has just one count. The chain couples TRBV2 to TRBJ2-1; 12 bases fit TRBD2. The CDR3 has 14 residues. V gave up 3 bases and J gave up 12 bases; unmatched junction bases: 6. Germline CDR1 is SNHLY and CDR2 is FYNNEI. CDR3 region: CASSDGLAGGTQFF. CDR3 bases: TGTGCCAGCAGTGATGGGCTAGCGGGGGGGACGCAGTTCTTC.

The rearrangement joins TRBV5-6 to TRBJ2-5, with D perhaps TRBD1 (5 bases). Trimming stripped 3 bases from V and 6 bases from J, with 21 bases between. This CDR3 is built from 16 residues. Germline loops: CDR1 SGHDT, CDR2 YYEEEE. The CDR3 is CASSSLPAGYVQTQYF. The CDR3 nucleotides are TGTGCCAGCAGCTCCCTCCCGGCAGGGTACGTGCAGACCCAGTACTTC.

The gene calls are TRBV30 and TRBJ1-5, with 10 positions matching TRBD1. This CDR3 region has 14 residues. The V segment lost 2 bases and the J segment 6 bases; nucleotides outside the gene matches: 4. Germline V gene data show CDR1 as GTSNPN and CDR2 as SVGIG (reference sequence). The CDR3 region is CAWSRDRGGQPQHF. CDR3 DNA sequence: TGTGCCTGGAGTAGGGACAGGGGCGGTCAGCCCCAGCATTTT.

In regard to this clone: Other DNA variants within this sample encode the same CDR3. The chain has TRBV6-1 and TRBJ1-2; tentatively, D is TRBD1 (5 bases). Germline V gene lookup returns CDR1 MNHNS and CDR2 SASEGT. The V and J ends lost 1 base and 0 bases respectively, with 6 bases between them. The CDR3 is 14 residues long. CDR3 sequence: CASSEEQANYGYTF. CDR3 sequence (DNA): TGTGCCAGCAGTGAAGAACAGGCTAACTATGGCTACACCTTC.

In DNA form, the CDR3 reads TGTGCCAGCTCACCACTCGAGTCTCCAACTAATGAAAAACTGTTTTTT. It specifies CASSPLESPTNEKLFF. The chain combines TRBV18 with TRBJ1-4, with no clear D. The V end lost 1 base, the J end lost 0 bases, and 9 bases lay between the germline ends. CDR3 length: 16 residues. Germline V CDR1 and CDR2: KGHSH, LQKENI. Filled out from reference TRBV18 and TRBJ1-4, the complete variable domain reads NAGVMQNPRHLVRRRGQEARLRCSPMKGHSHVYWYRQLPEEGLKFMVYLQKENIIDESGMPKERFSAEFPKEGPSILRIQQVVRGDSAAYFCASSPLESPTNEKLFFGSGTQLSVL.

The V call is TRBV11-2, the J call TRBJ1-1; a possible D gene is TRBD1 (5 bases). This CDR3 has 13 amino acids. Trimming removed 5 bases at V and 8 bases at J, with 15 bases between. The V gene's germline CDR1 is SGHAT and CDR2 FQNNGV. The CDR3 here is CASSPGSQLEAFF. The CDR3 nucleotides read TGTGCCAGCAGCCCAGGGTCACAACTAGAAGCTTTCTTT.

The CDR3 coding sequence is TGTGCCAGTAGTATTCAAAATAGCAATCAGCCCCAGCATTTT. It codes for CASSIQNSNQPQHF. The chain has TRBV19 and TRBJ1-5; no clear D. Germline lookup yields CDR1 LNHDA and CDR2 SQIVND (reference sequence). The CDR3 is 14 amino acids. V gave up 3 bases and J gave up 0 bases, with 6 bases separating them.

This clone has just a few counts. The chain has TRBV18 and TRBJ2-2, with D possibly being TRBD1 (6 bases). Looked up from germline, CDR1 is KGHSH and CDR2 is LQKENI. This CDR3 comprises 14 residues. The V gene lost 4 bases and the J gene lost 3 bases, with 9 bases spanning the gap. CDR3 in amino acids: CASSLAGDTGELFF. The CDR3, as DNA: TGTGCCAGCTCACTCGCAGGGGACACCGGGGAGCTGTTTTTT.

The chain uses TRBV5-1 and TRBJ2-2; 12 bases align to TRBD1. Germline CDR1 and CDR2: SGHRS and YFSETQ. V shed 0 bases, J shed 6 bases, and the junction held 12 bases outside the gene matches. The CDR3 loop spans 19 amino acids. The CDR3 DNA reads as TGCGCCAGCAGCTTGGCCCTTTCCGGGACAGGGGGCAGGTCCGGGGAGCTGTTTTTT. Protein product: CASSLALSGTGGRSGELFF.

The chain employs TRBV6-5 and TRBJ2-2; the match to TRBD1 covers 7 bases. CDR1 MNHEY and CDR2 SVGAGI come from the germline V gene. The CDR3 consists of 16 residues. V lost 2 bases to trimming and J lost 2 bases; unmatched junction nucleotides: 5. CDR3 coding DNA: TGTGCCAGCAGTTACAGGGGGCTGGTAAACACCGGGGAGCTGTTTTTT. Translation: CASSYRGLVNTGELFF.

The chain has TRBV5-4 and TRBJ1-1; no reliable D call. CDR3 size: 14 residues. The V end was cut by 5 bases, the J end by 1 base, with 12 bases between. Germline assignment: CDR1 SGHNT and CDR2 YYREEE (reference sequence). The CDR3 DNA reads TGTGCCAGCAGACTCCTATCGGGGAACACTGAAGCTTTCTTT. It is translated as CASRLLSGNTEAFF. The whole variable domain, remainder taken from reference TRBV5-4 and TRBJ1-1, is ETGVTQSPTHLIKTRGQQVTLRCSSQSGHNTVSWYQQALGQGPQFIFQYYREEENGRGNFPPRFSGLQFPNYSSELNVNALELDDSALYLCASRLLSGNTEAFFGQGTRLTVV.

DNA for the CDR3: TGTGCCAGCAGCTTGTGGGGGCCCCTGGTCGAGCAGTACTTC. Translating it yields CASSLWGPLVEQYF. This chain uses TRBV5-5 with TRBJ2-7, with D possibly TRBD1 on 6 matching bases. The germline V and J ends were trimmed by 1 base and 6 bases, with 14 bases remaining between them. Germline CDR1 and CDR2: SGHKS and YYEKEE (reference sequence). The CDR3 covers 14 residues.

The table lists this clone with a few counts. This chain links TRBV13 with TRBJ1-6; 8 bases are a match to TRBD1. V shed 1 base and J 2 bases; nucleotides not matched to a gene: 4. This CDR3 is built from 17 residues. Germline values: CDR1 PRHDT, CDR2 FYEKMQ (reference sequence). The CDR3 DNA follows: TGTGCCAGCAGCTTAGCCCGACAGGGGCCCTATAATTCACCCCTCCACTTT. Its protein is CASSLARQGPYNSPLHF.

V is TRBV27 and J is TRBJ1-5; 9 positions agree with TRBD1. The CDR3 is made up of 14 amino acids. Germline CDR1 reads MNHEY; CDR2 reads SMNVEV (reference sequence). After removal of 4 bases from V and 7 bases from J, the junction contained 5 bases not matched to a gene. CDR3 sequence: CASSSQGAEQPQHF. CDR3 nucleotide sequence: TGTGCCAGCAGTTCACAGGGGGCGGAACAGCCCCAGCATTTT.